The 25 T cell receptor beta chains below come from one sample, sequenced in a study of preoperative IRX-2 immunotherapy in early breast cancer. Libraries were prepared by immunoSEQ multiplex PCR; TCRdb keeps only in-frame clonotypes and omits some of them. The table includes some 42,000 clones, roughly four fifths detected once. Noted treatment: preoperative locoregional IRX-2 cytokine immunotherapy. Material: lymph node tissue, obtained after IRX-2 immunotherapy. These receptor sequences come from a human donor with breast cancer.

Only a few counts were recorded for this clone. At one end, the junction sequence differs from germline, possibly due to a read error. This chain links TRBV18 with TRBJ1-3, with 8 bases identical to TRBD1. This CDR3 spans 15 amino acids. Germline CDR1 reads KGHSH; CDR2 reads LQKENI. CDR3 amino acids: CASSESGGSENTIYF. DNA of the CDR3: TGTGCCAGCTCCGAATCAGGGGGCTCTGAAAACACCATATATTTT.

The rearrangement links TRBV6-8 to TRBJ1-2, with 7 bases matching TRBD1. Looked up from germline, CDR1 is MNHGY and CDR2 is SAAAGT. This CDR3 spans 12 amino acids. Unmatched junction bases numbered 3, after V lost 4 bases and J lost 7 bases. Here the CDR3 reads CASSLTGAGYTF. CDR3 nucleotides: TGTGCCAGCAGTTTAACAGGGGCTGGCTACACCTTC.

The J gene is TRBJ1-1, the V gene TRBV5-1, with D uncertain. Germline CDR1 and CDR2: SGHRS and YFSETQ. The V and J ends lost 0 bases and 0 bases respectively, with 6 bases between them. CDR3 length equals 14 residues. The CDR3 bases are TGCGCCAGCAGCTTGGCCCCATTGAACACTGAAGCTTTCTTT. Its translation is CASSLAPLNTEAFF.

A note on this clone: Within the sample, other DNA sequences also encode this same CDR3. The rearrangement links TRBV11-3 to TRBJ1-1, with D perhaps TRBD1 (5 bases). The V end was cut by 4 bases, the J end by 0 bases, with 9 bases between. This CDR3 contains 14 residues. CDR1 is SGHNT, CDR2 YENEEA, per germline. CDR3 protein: CASSSGRLNTEAFF. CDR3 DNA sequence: TGTGCCAGCAGCTCGGGACGGCTGAACACTGAAGCTTTCTTT.

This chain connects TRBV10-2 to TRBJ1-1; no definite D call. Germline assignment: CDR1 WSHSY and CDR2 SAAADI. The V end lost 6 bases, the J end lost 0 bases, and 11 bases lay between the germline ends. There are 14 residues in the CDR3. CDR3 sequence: CASRSTTVNTEAFF. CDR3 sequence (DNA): TGCGCCAGCAGATCGACAACGGTGAACACTGAAGCTTTCTTT.

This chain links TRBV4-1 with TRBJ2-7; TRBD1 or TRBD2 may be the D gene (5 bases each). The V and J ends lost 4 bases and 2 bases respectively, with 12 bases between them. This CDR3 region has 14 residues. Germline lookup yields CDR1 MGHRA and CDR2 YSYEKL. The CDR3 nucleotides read TGCGCCAGCAGCCCCAGGGACCTGACCTACGAGCAGTACTTC. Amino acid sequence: CASSPRDLTYEQYF.

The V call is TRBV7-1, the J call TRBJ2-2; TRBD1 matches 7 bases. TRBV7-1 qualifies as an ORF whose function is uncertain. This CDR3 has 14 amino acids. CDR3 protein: CAIGRDRNTGELFF. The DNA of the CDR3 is TGTGCTATCGGCCGGGACAGGAACACCGGGGAGCTGTTTTTT.

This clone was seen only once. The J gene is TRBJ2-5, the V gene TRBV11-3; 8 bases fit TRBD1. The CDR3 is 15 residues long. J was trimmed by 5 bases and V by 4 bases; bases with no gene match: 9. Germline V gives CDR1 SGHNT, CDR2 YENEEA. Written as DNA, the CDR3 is TGTGCCAGCAGCTCGGTGGGACAGGAGAGCGAGACCCAGTACTTC. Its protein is CASSSVGQESETQYF.

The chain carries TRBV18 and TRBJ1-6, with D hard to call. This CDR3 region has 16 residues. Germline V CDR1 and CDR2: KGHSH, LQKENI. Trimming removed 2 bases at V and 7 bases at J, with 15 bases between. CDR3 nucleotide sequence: TGTGCCAGCTCACCAGGGGTTGCGGCAGTAAATTCACCCCTCCACTTT. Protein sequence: CASSPGVAAVNSPLHF.

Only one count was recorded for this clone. CDR3 in DNA: TGCGCCAGCAGCTTGGAGACTGGGAACACTGAAGCTTTCTTT. Amino acid sequence: CASSLETGNTEAFF. The chain has TRBV5-1 and TRBJ1-1; no firm D call. CDR3 length equals 14 residues. Germline V gene data show CDR1 as SGHRS and CDR2 as YFSETQ. The V end was cut by 0 bases, the J end by 1 base, with 7 bases between.

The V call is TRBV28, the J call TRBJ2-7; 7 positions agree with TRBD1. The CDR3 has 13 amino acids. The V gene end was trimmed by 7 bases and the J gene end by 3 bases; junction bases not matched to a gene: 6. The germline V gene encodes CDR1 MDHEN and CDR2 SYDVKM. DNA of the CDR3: TGTGCCAGCATGACCGGGACAGACTACGAGCAGTACTTC. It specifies CASMTGTDYEQYF.

The CDR3 DNA follows: TGCGCCAGCAGCTTGTCCGGACAGAACACTGAAGCTTTCTTT. It yields the protein CASSLSGQNTEAFF. The rearrangement links TRBV5-1 to TRBJ1-1; a possible D gene is TRBD1 (5 bases). V shed 1 base and J shed 1 base, with 8 bases lying between them. The CDR3 spans 14 residues. CDR1 is SGHRS, CDR2 YFSETQ, per germline.

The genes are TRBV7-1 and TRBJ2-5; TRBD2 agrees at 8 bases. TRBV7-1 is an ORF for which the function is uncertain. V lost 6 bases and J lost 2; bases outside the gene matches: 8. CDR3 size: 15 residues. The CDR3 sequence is CASSQSGGTQETQYF. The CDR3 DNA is TGTGCCAGCAGTCAAAGCGGGGGAACGCAAGAGACCCAGTACTTC.

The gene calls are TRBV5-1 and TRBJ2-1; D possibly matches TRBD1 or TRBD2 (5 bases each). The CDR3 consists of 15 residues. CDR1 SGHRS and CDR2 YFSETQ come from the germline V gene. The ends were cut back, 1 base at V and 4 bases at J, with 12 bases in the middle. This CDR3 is CASSLLGDLYNEQFF. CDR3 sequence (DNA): TGCGCCAGCAGCTTGTTGGGGGACCTATACAATGAGCAGTTCTTC.

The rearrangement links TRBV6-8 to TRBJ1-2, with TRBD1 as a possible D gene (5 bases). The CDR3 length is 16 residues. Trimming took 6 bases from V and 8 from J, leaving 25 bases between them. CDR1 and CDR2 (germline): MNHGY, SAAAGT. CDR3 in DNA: TGTGCCAGCAGATGGGACGGGGCGGGCGGCTTGGGAGGCTACACCTTC. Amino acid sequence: CASRWDGAGGLGGYTF.

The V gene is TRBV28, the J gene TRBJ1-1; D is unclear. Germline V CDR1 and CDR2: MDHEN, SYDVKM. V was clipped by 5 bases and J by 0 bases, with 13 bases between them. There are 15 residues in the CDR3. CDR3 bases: TGTGCCAGCAGTCCGAGACGGGGTTTGAACACTGAAGCTTTCTTT. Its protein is CASSPRRGLNTEAFF. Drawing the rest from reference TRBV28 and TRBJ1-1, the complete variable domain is DVKVTQSSRYLVKRTGEKVFLECVQDMDHENMFWYRQDPGLGLRLIYFSYDVKMKEKGDIPEGYSVSREKKERFSLILESASTNQTSMYLCASSPRRGLNTEAFFGQGTRLTVV.

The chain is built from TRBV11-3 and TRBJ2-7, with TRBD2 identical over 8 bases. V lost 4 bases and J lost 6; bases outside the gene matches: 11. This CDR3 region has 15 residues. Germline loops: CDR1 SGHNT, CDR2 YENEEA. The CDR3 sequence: CASSSPPGLGSEQYF. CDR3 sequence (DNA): TGTGCCAGCAGCTCCCCGCCGGGACTAGGATCCGAGCAGTACTTC.

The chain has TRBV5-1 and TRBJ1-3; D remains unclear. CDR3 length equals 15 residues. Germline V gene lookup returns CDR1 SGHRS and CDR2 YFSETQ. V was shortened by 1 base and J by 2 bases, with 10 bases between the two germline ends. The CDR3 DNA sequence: TGCGCCAGCAGCTTGTTCGGGGAAGCTGGAAACACCATATATTTT. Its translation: CASSLFGEAGNTIYF.

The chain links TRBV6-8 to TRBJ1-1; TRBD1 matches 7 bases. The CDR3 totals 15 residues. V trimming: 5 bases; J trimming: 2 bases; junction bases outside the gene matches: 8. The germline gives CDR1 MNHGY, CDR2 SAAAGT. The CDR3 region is CASSRHTGVNTEAFF. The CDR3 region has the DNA TGTGCCAGCAGTAGGCATACAGGGGTTAACACTGAAGCTTTCTTT.

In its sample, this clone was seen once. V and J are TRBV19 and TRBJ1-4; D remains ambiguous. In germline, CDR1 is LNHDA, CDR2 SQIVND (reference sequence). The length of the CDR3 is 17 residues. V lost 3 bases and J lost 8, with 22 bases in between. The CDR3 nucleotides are TGTGCCAGTAGTATGATCCGGACTTTGGAGGAGGGAGAAAAACTGTTTTTT. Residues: CASSMIRTLEEGEKLFF.

CDR3 coding DNA: TGTGCCAGCTCGGCCGGTGGCTCTGAAGCTTTCTTT. Its protein is CASSAGGSEAFF. The V call is TRBV18, the J call TRBJ1-1; no definite D call. The germline V gene encodes CDR1 KGHSH and CDR2 LQKENI. This CDR3 has 12 residues. Trimming pared 6 bases from V and 6 bases from J, leaving 11 bases between. Full variable domain (missing parts from reference TRBV18 and TRBJ1-1): NAGVMQNPRHLVRRRGQEARLRCSPMKGHSHVYWYRQLPEEGLKFMVYLQKENIIDESGMPKERFSAEFPKEGPSILRIQQVVRGDSAAYFCASSAGGSEAFFGQGTRLTVV.

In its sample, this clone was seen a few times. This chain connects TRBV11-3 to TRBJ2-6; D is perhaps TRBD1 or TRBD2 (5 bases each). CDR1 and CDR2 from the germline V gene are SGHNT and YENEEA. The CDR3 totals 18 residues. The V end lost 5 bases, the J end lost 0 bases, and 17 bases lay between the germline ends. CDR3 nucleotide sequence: TGTGCCAGCAGCCAATCAGGGAGAGAAGCCTCTGGGGCCAACGTCCTGACTTTC. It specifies CASSQSGREASGANVLTF. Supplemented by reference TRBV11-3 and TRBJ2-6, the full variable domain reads EAGVVQSPRYKIIEKKQPVAFWCNPISGHNTLYWYLQNLGQGPELLIRYENEEAVDDSQLPKDRFSAERLKGVDSTLKIQPAELGDSAVYLCASSQSGREASGANVLTFGAGSRLTVL.

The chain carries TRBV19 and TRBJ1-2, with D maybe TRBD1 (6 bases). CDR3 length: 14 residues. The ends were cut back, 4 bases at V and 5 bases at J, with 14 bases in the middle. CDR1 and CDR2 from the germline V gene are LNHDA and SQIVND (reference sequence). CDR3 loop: CASSNQGTPYGYTF. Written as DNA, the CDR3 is TGTGCCAGTAGTAACCAGGGGACGCCTTATGGCTACACCTTC.

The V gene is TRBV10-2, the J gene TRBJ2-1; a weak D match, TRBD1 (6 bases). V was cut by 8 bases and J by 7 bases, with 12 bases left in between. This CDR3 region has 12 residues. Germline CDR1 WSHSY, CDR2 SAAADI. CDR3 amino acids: CASQGRGNEQFF. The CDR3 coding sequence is TGCGCCAGCCAGGGGCGAGGTAATGAGCAGTTCTTC.

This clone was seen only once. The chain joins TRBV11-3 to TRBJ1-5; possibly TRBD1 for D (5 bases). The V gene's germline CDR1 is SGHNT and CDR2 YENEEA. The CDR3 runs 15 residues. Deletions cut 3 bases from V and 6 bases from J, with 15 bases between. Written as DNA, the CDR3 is TGTGCCAGCAGCTTGGTTATGCAGGGCACTCAGCCCCAGCATTTT. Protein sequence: CASSLVMQGTQPQHF.